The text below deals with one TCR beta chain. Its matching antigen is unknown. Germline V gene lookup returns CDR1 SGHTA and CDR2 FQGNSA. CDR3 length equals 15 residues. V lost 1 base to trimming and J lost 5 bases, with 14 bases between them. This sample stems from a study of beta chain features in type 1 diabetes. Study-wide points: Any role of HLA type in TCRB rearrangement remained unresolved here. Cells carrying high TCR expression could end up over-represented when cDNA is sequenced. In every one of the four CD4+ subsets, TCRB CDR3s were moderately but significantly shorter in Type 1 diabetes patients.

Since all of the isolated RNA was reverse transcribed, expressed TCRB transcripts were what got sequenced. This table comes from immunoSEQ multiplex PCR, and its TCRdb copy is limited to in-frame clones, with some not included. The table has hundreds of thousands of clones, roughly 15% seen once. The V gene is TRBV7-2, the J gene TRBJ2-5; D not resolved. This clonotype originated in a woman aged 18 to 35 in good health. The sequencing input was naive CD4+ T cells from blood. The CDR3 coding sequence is TGTGCCAGCAGCTTAGTCAGCGCTAGAAGGGAGACCCAGTACTTC. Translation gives CASSLVSARRETQYF.